The 9 T cell receptor beta chains presented below share a single source sample, sequenced in a study of blood T cell repertoires in COVID-19. Repertoires were generated with immunoSEQ multiplex PCR, while TCRdb's copy carries only in-frame clones and drops some. The data show 250,000 to 350,000 clones, just under 90% seen once. The sample comprised peripheral blood. The receptors shown here come from a woman aged 45 to 65 with COVID-19, enrolled during active disease.

J is TRBJ2-2 and V is TRBV7-9, with 7 bases fitting TRBD2. The CDR3 extends over 14 amino acids. Germline-derived CDR1 and CDR2 are SEHNR and FQNEAQ (reference sequence). V lost 6 bases, J lost 2 bases, and 3 bases stayed unmatched. CDR3 DNA sequence: TGTGCCAGCAGGACGGGAGGAAACACCGGGGAGCTGTTTTTT. Translated, it gives CASRTGGNTGELFF.

V and J are TRBV9 and TRBJ1-5; 7 positions agree with TRBD1. The CDR3 is 14 residues long. Looked up from germline, CDR1 is SGDLS and CDR2 is YYNGEE. Losses at the gene ends were 3 bases for V and 3 bases for J; bases not matched to a gene: 3. The CDR3 reads CASSADRVNQPQHF. CDR3 nucleotide sequence: TGTGCCAGCAGCGCCGACAGGGTCAATCAGCCCCAGCATTTT. The complete variable domain, with remaining parts taken from reference TRBV9 and TRBJ1-5, reads DSGVTQTPKHLITATGQRVTLRCSPRSGDLSVYWYQQSLDQGLQFLIQYYNGEERAKGNILERFSAQQFPDLHSELNLSSLELGDSALYFCASSADRVNQPQHFGDGTRLSIL.

The genes are TRBV7-2 and TRBJ2-7, with 15 bases that match TRBD2. After removal of 3 bases from V and 7 bases from J, the junction contained 4 bases not matched to a gene. The germline gives CDR1 SGHTA, CDR2 FQGNSA. The CDR3 contains 15 residues. The CDR3 is CASSFQGTSGREQYF. Written as DNA, the CDR3 is TGTGCCAGCAGCTTTCAGGGGACTAGCGGGAGGGAGCAGTACTTC.

The V and J genes are TRBV21-1 and TRBJ2-7; TRBD2 is the table's D call and was not checked against the DNA. TRBV21-1 is assigned pseudogene status. CDR3 length: 16 amino acids. Written as DNA, the CDR3 is TGTGCCAGCAGCCCAGCTTGGGACTTCCCATCCTACGAGCAGTACTTC. It encodes CASSPAWDFPSYEQYF.

V usage is TRBV6-6 and J usage is TRBJ2-7; a possible D gene is TRBD1 (7 bases). Germline loops: CDR1 MNHNY, CDR2 SVGAGI (reference sequence). This CDR3 is built from 14 residues. The germline V and J ends were trimmed by 0 bases and 6 bases, with 12 bases remaining between them. In DNA, the CDR3 is TGTGCCAGCAGTTACTCGAGACAGGGAGGCGAGCAGTACTTC. Its translation is CASSYSRQGGEQYF.

V gene TRBV4-1 combines with J gene TRBJ2-4; unclear D gene. The CDR3 runs to 16 residues. Trimming pared 6 bases from V and 0 bases from J, leaving 15 bases between. CDR1 is MGHRA, CDR2 YSYEKL, per germline. The CDR3 sequence: CASSPLARGAKNIQYF. Written as DNA, the CDR3 is TGCGCCAGCAGTCCGCTTGCACGAGGAGCCAAAAACATTCAGTACTTC.

The chain carries TRBV30 and TRBJ1-1; D is unclear. CDR1 is GTSNPN and CDR2 is SVGIG in the germline V gene (reference sequence). There are 14 residues in the CDR3. The ends were cut back, 0 bases at V and 0 bases at J, with 8 bases in the middle. CDR3 residues: CAWSVNNMNTEAFF. The CDR3 region has the DNA TGTGCCTGGAGTGTTAACAACATGAACACTGAAGCTTTCTTT.

The chain combines TRBV2 with TRBJ2-5; 14 nucleotides match TRBD2. The germline CDR1 and CDR2 sequences are SNHLY and FYNNEI. Trimming took 7 bases from V and 4 from J; bases not matched to a gene: 11. CDR3 length equals 17 residues. The CDR3 DNA is TGTGCCAGCACGAGGAGGGGACTAGCGGGAGTGTTAGAGACCCAGTACTTC. This codes for CASTRRGLAGVLETQYF.

The chain is built from TRBV14 and TRBJ2-7, with no clear D. The CDR3 sequence is 14 residues long. Trimming took off 0 bases at V and 0 bases at J, with 6 bases between the two ends. Germline V lookup: CDR1 SGHDN, CDR2 FVKESK. The CDR3 sequence is CASSQETYSYEQYF. The CDR3 region has the DNA TGTGCCAGCAGCCAAGAAACCTACTCCTACGAGCAGTACTTC.